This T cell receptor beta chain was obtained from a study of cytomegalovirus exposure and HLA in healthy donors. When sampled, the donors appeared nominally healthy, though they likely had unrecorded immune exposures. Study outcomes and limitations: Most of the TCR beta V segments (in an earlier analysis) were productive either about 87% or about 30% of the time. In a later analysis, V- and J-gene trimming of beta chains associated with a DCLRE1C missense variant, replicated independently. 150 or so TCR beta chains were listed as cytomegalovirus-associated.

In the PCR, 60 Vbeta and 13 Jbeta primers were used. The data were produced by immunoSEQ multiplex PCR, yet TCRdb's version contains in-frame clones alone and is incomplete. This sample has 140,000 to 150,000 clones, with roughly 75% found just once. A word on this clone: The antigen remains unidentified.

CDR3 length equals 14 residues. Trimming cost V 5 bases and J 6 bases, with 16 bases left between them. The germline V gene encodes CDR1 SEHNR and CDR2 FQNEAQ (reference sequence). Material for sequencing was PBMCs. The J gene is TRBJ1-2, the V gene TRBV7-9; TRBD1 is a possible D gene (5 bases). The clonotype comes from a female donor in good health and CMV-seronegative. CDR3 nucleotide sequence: TGTGCCAGCAGCCTAGAAGGGGCCATCGATGGCTACACCTTC. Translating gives CASSLEGAIDGYTF.